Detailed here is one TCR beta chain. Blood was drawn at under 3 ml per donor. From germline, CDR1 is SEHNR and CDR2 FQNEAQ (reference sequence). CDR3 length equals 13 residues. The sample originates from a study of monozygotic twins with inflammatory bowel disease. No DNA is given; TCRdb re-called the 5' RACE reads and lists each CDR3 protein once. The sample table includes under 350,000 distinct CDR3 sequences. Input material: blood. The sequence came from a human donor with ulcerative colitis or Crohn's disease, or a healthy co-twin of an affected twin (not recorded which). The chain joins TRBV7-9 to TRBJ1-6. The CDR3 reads CASSSRDLRDLHF.